Below, one T cell receptor (beta chain) is given with its context. Its antigen is undetermined. Using immunoSEQ multiplex PCR, the repertoire was profiled, and TCRdb retains in-frame clones only, with some absent. The sample consists of about 25,000 clones, about 70% of them appearing once. This record comes from a study of PD-1 blockade in classical Hodgkin lymphoma. Study-wide findings and caveats: Patients with a complete response exhibited baseline diversity comparable to newly diagnosed patients. When nivolumab was started under 1 year after ASCT, patients were excluded. Differences between repertoires have undefined causes, possibly disease activity or prior therapy. Compared with baseline, CD4+ but not CD8+ TCR diversity had risen significantly by C4D1.

The time point: cycle 4 day 1 (C4D1), after five to seven weeks of nivolumab. Every patient was affected by relapse after autologous stem cell transplantation, while exposure to brentuximab vedotin was not uniform. This clonotype originated in a human donor with classical Hodgkin lymphoma. The sample here was peripheral blood mononuclear cells (PBMCs), taken before the fourth cycle of nivolumab.

The CDR3 nucleotides read TGTGCCAGCAGTTACTCGCTAGGGGCCAGTAATTCACCCCTCCACTTT. This gives the protein CASSYSLGASNSPLHF. The chain has TRBV6-5 and TRBJ1-6; tentative D call: TRBD1 (5 bases). CDR1 is MNHEY and CDR2 is SVGAGI in the germline V gene. The germline V and J ends were trimmed by 0 bases and 6 bases, with 12 bases remaining between them. The CDR3 has 16 amino acids.